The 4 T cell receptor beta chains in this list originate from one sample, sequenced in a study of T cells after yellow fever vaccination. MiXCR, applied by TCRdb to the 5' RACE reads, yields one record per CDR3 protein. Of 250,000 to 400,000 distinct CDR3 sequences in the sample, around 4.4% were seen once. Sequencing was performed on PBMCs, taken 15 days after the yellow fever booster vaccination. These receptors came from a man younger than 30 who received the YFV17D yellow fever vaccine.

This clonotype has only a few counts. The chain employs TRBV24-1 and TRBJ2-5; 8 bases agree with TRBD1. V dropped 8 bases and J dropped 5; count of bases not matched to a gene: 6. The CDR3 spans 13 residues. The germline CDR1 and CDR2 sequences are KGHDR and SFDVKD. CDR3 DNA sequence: TGTGCCACCAACCAGCACAGGGGGGAGACCCAGTACTTC. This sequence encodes CATNQHRGETQYF.

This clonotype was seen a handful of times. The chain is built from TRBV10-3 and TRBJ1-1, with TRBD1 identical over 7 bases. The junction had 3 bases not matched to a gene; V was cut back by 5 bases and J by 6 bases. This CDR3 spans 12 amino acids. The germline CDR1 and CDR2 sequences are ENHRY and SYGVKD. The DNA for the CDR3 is TGTGCCATCAGTACAGGGGTATCTGAAGCTTTCTTT. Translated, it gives CAISTGVSEAFF.

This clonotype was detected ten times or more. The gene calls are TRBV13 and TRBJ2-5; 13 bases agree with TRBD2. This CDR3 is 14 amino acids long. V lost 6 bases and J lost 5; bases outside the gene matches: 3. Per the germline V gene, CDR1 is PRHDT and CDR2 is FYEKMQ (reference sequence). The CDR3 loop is CASRTSGGLETQYF. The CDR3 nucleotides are TGTGCCAGCAGGACTAGCGGGGGGCTCGAGACCCAGTACTTC. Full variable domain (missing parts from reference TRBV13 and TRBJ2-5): AAGVIQSPRHLIKEKRETATLKCYPIPRHDTVYWYQQGPGQDPQFLISFYEKMQSDKGSIPDRFSAQQFSDYHSELNMSSLELGDSALYFCASRTSGGLETQYFGPGTRLLVL.

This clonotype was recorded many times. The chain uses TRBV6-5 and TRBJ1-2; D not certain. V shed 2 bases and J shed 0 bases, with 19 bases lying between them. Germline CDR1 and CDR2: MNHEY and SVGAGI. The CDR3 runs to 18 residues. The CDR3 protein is CASSYNPFLPGPNYGYTF. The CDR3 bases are TGTGCCAGCAGTTACAATCCTTTCCTCCCCGGACCTAACTATGGCTACACCTTC.